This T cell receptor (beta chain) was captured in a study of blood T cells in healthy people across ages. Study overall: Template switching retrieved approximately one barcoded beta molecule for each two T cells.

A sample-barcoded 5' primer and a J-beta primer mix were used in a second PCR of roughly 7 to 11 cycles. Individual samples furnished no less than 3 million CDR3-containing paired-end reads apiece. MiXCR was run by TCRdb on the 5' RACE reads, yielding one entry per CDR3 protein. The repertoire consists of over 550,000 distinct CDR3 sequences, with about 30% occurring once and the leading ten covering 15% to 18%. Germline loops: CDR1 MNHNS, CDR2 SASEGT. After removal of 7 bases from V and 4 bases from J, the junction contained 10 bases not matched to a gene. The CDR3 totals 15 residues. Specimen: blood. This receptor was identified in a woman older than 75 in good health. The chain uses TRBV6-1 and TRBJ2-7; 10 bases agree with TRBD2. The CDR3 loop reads CASTRTSGDRYEQYF. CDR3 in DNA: TGTGCCAGCACCAGAACTAGCGGGGATAGGTACGAGCAGTACTTC.